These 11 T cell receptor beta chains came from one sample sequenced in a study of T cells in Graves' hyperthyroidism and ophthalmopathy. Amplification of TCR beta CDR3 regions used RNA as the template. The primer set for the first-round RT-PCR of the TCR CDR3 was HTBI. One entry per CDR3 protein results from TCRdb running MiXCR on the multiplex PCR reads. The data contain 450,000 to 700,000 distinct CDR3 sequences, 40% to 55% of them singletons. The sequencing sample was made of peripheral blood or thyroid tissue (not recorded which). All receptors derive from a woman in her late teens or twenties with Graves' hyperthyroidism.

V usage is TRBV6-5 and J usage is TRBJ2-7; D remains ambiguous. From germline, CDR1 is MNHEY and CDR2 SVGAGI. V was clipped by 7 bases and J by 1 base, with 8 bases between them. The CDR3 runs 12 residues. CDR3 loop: CASTRSSYEQYF. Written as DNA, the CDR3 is TGTGCCAGCACGAGGAGTTCCTACGAGCAGTACTTC.

In nucleotides, the CDR3 is TGTGCCAGCAGTGAAGTCACTAGCGGAAACAATGAGCAGTTCTTC. Its translation: CASSEVTSGNNEQFF. The chain employs TRBV2 and TRBJ2-1; 8 bases are shared with TRBD2. The V segment lost 1 base and the J segment 5 bases; nucleotides outside the gene matches: 4. Germline values: CDR1 SNHLY, CDR2 FYNNEI. The CDR3 has 15 residues.

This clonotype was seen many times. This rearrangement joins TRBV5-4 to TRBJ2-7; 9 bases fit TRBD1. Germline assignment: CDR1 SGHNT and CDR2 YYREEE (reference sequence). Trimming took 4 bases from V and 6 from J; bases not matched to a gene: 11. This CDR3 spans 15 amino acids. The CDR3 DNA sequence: TGTGCCAGCAGCCCGGTCACCGGGACAGGGCCCGAGCAGTACTTC. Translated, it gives CASSPVTGTGPEQYF.

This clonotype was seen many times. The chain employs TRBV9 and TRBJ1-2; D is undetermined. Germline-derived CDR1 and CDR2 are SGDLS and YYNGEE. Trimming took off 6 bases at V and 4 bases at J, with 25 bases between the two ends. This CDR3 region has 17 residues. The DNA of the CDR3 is TGTGCCAGCACCGGTGGTCCGGCGCCTACAACTGGCTATGGCTACACCTTC. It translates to CASTGGPAPTTGYGYTF.

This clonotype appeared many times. The CDR3 is CASSEALVAVGETQYF. CDR3 nucleotides: TGTGCCAGCAGTGAAGCTCTTGTGGCAGTAGGGGAGACCCAGTACTTC. The rearrangement joins TRBV2 to TRBJ2-5; D remains unclear. Germline CDR1 and CDR2: SNHLY and FYNNEI. This CDR3 has 16 amino acids. V gave up 0 bases and J gave up 5 bases, with 16 bases separating them.

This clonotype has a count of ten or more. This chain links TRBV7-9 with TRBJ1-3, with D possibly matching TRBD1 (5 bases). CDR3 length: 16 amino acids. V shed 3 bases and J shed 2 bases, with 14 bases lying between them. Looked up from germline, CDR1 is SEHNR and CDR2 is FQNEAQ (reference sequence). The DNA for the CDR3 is TGTGCCAGCAGCTTCCTCGGGGGGGTCACTGGAAACACCATATATTTT. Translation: CASSFLGGVTGNTIYF. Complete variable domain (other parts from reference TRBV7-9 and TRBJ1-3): DTGVSQNPRHKITKRGQNVTFRCDPISEHNRLYWYRQTLGQGPEFLTYFQNEAQLEKSRLLSDRFSAERPKGSFSTLEIQRTEQGDSAMYLCASSFLGGVTGNTIYFGEGSWLTVV.

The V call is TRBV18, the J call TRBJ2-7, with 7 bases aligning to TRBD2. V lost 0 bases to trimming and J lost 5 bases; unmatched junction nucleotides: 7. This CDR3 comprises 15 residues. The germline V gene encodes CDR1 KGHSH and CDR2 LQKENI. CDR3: CASSPPRGYFDEQYF. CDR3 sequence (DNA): TGTGCCAGCTCACCACCGCGGGGGTATTTCGACGAGCAGTACTTC.

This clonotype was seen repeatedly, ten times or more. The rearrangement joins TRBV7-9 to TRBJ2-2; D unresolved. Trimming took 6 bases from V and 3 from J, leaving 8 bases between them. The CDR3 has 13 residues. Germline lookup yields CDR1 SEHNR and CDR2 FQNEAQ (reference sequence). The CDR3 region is CASSSRDTGELFF. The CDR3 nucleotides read TGTGCCAGCAGTTCCCGGGACACCGGGGAGCTGTTTTTT.

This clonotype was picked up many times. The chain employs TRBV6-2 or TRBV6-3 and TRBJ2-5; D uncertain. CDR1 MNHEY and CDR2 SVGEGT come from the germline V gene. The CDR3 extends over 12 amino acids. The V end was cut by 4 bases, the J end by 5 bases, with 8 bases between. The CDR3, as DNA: TGTGCCAGCAGTTCAGGTTGGGAGACCCAGTACTTC. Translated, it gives CASSSGWETQYF.

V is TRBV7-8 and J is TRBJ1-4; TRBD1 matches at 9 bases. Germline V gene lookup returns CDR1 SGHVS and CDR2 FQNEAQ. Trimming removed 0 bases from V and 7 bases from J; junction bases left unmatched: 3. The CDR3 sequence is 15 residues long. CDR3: CASSLAGQGIEKLFF. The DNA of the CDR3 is TGTGCCAGCAGCTTAGCGGGACAGGGTATTGAAAAACTGTTTTTT. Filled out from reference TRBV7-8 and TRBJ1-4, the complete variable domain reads GAGVSQSPRYKVAKRGQDVALRCDPISGHVSLFWYQQALGQGPEFLTYFQNEAQLDKSGLPSDRFFAERPEGSVSTLKIQRTQQEDSAVYLCASSLAGQGIEKLFFGSGTQLSVL.

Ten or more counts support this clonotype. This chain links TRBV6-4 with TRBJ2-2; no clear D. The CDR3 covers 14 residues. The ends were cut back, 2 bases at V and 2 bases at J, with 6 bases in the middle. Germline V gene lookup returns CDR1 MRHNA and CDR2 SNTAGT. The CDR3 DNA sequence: TGTGCCAGCAGTGACAGGTCCAACACCGGGGAGCTGTTTTTT. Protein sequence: CASSDRSNTGELFF.